These 9 T cell receptor beta chains originate from one sample sequenced in a study of shared clonotypes between healthy human individuals. The protocol was immunoSEQ multiplex PCR, while the TCRdb copy is restricted to in-frame clones and leaves out a portion. Among 640,000 or so clones listed, 60% to 80% were seen once. Sequenced material: memory CD4+ T cells sorted from blood. Subset of the sample: CD45RA-negative fraction. Receptor source: a woman in her twenties or thirties in good health.

The V and J genes are TRBV18 and TRBJ2-7; the D gene is possibly TRBD2 (6 bases). CDR3 length equals 16 residues. V shed 2 bases and J shed 1 base, with 15 bases lying between them. Germline lookup yields CDR1 KGHSH and CDR2 LQKENI. CDR3 in amino acids: CASSPGRGLDSYEQYF. The CDR3 DNA reads TGTGCCAGCTCACCAGGAAGGGGACTGGATTCCTACGAGCAGTACTTC. Filled out from reference TRBV18 and TRBJ2-7, the complete variable domain reads NAGVMQNPRHLVRRRGQEARLRCSPMKGHSHVYWYRQLPEEGLKFMVYLQKENIIDESGMPKERFSAEFPKEGPSILRIQQVVRGDSAAYFCASSPGRGLDSYEQYFGPGTRLTVT.

This clone was counted only a few times. The chain joins TRBV28 to TRBJ1-5; 8 nucleotides agree with TRBD1. This CDR3 is built from 16 residues. Germline V lookup: CDR1 MDHEN, CDR2 SYDVKM. Trimming at V came to 3 bases and at J to 7 bases, leaving 11 bases not matched to a gene. CDR3 nucleotide sequence: TGTGCCAGCAGTTTCTTTGACAGGGGCCGGGGCCAGCCCCAGCATTTT. Translating it yields CASSFFDRGRGQPQHF. The full variable domain, completed using reference TRBV28 and TRBJ1-5, is DVKVTQSSRYLVKRTGEKVFLECVQDMDHENMFWYRQDPGLGLRLIYFSYDVKMKEKGDIPEGYSVSREKKERFSLILESASTNQTSMYLCASSFFDRGRGQPQHFGDGTRLSIL.

This clone was seen many times. This CDR3 is also generated by other DNA sequences in the sample. This sequence joins TRBV7-3 and TRBJ2-3, with a tentative D call TRBD2 (6 bases). The V and J ends lost 3 bases and 3 bases respectively, with 7 bases between them. This CDR3 has 13 amino acids. Per the germline V gene, CDR1 is SGHTA and CDR2 is FQGTGA. Here the CDR3 reads CASSLEGTDTQYF. CDR3 DNA: TGTGCCAGCAGCTTGGAGGGGACAGATACGCAGTATTTT.

With respect to this clone: This sample includes further DNA sequences coding for the same CDR3. The chain carries TRBV30 and TRBJ1-5; perhaps TRBD1 as D (5 bases). The CDR3 spans 14 residues. Germline CDR1 is GTSNPN and CDR2 is SVGIG (reference sequence). V shed 1 base and J shed 2 bases, with 9 bases lying between them. CDR3 sequence reads: CAWSGGGGNQPQHF. The CDR3 DNA is TGTGCCTGGAGTGGGGGCGGGGGCAATCAGCCCCAGCATTTT.

The genes are TRBV19 and TRBJ1-5; no clear D. The germline V gene encodes CDR1 LNHDA and CDR2 SQIVND (reference sequence). Deletions cut 3 bases from V and 4 bases from J, with 10 bases between. The CDR3 is 14 amino acids. CDR3 bases: TGTGCCAGTAGTATTGTCAGGACGAATCAGCCCCAGCATTTT. It specifies CASSIVRTNQPQHF.

This clone occurred a few times. The chain employs TRBV6-6 and TRBJ2-6; D gene ambiguous. CDR1 and CDR2 (germline): MNHNY, SVGAGI (reference sequence). V dropped 4 bases and J dropped 0 bases, with 10 bases sitting between them. This CDR3 is built from 16 residues. The CDR3 loop is CASSWALNSGANVLTF. The DNA of the CDR3 is TGTGCCAGCAGTTGGGCACTAAACTCTGGGGCCAACGTCCTGACTTTC.

The chain carries TRBV30 and TRBJ2-7; TRBD1 agrees at 8 bases. The J segment lost 3 bases and the V segment lost 4 bases, leaving 8 bases of the junction unmatched. CDR3 length: 14 amino acids. CDR1 is GTSNPN, CDR2 SVGIG, per germline (reference sequence). CDR3 protein: CAWTRQGWSYEQYF. The DNA of the CDR3 is TGTGCCTGGACCCGACAGGGGTGGAGCTACGAGCAGTACTTC.

V gene TRBV6-1 combines with J gene TRBJ2-7; a weak D match, TRBD2 (6 bases). This CDR3 has 16 residues. Trimming shortened V by 0 bases and J by 3 bases, and 15 bases separated the two germline ends. From germline, CDR1 is MNHNS and CDR2 SASEGT. CDR3 nucleotide sequence: TGTGCCAGCAGTGAAGCGTTGGCGGGAAAGCTCTACGAGCAGTACTTC. Translation gives CASSEALAGKLYEQYF.

V is TRBV5-4 and J is TRBJ2-1; maybe TRBD1 (5 bases). The CDR3 consists of 15 residues. The V gene's germline CDR1 is SGHNT and CDR2 YYREEE (reference sequence). V dropped 5 bases and J dropped 0 bases, with 12 bases sitting between them. The CDR3 region is CASSLQGNSYNEQFF. Written as DNA, the CDR3 is TGTGCCAGCAGTCTTCAGGGTAACTCCTACAATGAGCAGTTCTTC.